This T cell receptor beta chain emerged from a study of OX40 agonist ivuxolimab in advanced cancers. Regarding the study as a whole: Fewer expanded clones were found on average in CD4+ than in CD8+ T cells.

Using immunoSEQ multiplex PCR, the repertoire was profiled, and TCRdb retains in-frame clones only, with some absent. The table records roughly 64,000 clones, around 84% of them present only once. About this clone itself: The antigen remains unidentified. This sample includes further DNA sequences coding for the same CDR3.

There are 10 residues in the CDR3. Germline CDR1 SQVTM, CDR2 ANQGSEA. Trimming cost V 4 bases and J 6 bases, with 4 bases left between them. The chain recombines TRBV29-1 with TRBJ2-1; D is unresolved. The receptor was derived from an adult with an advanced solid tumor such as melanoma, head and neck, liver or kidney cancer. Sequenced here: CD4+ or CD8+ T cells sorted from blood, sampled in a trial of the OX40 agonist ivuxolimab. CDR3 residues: CSVGGNEQFF. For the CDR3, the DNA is TGCAGCGTTGGGGGCAATGAGCAGTTCTTC.